This T cell receptor beta chain came from a study of blood T cell repertoires in COVID-19. Unmatched junction bases numbered 17, after V lost 0 bases and J lost 14 bases. The CDR3 has 17 amino acids. Germline lookup yields CDR1 SEHNR and CDR2 FQNEAQ (reference sequence). Produced via immunoSEQ multiplex PCR; TCRdb's table is partial and in-frame only. Counted here are roughly 700,000 clones, about 87% occurring once; the ten biggest clones make up roughly 0.25%. This sequence originates from a young woman with acute or convalescent COVID-19. The genes are TRBV7-9 and TRBJ2-1; 9 bases fit TRBD2. Sequencing was carried out using peripheral blood. This CDR3 reads CASSLATSGLRLYLKFF. For the CDR3, the DNA is TGTGCCAGCAGCTTAGCGACTAGCGGCCTAAGACTATATCTGAAGTTCTTC.